This is a list of T cell receptor beta chains from one sample in a study of technical replicates of blood from a handful of donors. Libraries were prepared by immunoSEQ multiplex PCR; TCRdb keeps only in-frame clonotypes and omits some of them. This sample has about 68,000 clones, with about 97% found just once. The sequenced material came from T cells isolated from PBMCs. These receptors were collected from a human donor in good health. Each CDR3 is given with its conserved first and last residue. The D gene is left open where the match is weak. Clone size, where shown, is once, few, many, or a class for clones that have expanded.

V	J	size	D	CDR3	DNA
TRBV18	TRBJ1-2	-	TRBD1	CASSPQRDRAKVYGYTF	TGTGCCAGCTCACCACAGAGGGACAGGGCGAAGGTCTATGGCTACACCTTC
TRBV27	TRBJ2-1	-	-	CASSFIMEGAFYRNEQFF	TGTGCCAGCAGTTTTATTATGGAGGGGGCCTTCTACAGGAATGAGCAGTTCTTC
TRBV7-9	TRBJ1-2	-	-	CASSLSRETYGYTF	TGTGCCAGCAGCCTGTCCCGGGAGACCTATGGCTACACCTTC
TRBV10-3	TRBJ2-5	-	-	CAISDFTGQETQYF	TGTGCCATCAGTGATTTTACGGGCCAAGAGACCCAGTACTTC
TRBV6-5	TRBJ1-4	-	-	CASSRIRGTEKLFF	TGTGCCAGCAGCCGCATCAGGGGAACCGAAAAACTGTTTTTT
TRBV19	TRBJ2-5	-	-	CASSSFRAGQETQYF	TGTGCCAGTAGTAGCTTTCGGGCAGGGCAAGAGACCCAGTACTTC
TRBV15	TRBJ2-1	-	TRBD2	CATSRARGEGNEQFF	TGTGCCACCAGCAGAGCGAGAGGGGAGGGCAATGAGCAGTTCTTC
TRBV11-2	TRBJ1-5	-	-	CASSLDGGGQPQHF	TGTGCCAGCAGCTTAGACGGGGGAGGACAGCCCCAGCATTTT
TRBV29-1	TRBJ1-1	-	-	CSVGGGTEAFF	TGCAGCGTTGGAGGAGGTACTGAAGCTTTCTTT
TRBV7-8	TRBJ2-3	-	-	CASSDPRNTDTQYF	TGTGCCAGCAGCGATCCGAGGAACACAGATACGCAGTATTTT
TRBV9	TRBJ1-1	-	TRBD1	CASSMQGDWTEAFF	TGTGCCAGCAGCATGCAGGGGGATTGGACTGAAGCTTTCTTT
TRBV6-5	TRBJ2-6	-	-	CASMIGLSGANVLTF	TGTGCCAGCATGATCGGACTCTCTGGGGCCAACGTCCTGACTTTC
TRBV6-5	TRBJ2-1	-	-	CASRGLNEQFF	TGTGCCAGCAGGGGGCTCAATGAGCAGTTCTTC
TRBV27	TRBJ2-1	-	TRBD2	CASSTRTSGRAVAYNEQFF	TGTGCCAGCAGTACTAGGACTAGCGGGAGGGCCGTAGCCTACAATGAGCAGTTCTTC
TRBV6-1	TRBJ2-2	-	-	CASSEGLNTGELFF	TGTGCCAGCAGTGAAGGGCTGAACACCGGGGAGCTGTTTTTT
TRBV28	TRBJ2-1	-	TRBD1	CASSSRRQGNEQFF	TGTGCCAGCAGTTCGCGGCGACAGGGCAATGAGCAGTTCTTC
TRBV7-7	TRBJ1-4	-	-	CASSLRETNEKLFF	TGTGCCAGCAGCTTGAGAGAAACTAATGAAAAACTGTTTTTT
TRBV4-2	TRBJ1-1	-	-	CASSQEAGRRQAFF	TGTGCCAGCAGCCAAGAGGCAGGGCGTCGGCAGGCTTTCTTT
TRBV9	TRBJ2-5	-	-	CASSAQYFSGETQYF	TGTGCCAGCAGTGCCCAGTACTTTAGCGGAGAGACCCAGTACTTC
TRBV4-1	TRBJ1-2	-	TRBD1	CASSQDTGTDGYTF	TGCGCCAGCAGCCAAGATACTGGGACAGATGGCTACACCTTC
TRBV5-4	TRBJ1-4	-	-	CASSTSTNEKLFF	TGTGCCAGCAGCACTTCAACTAATGAAAAACTGTTTTTT
TRBV13	TRBJ2-5	-	TRBD1	CASSLTGQEETQYF	TGTGCCAGCAGCTTAACGGGACAGGAAGAGACCCAGTACTTC
TRBV7-2	TRBJ1-5	-	-	CASSIQGQPQHF	TGTGCCAGCAGCATACAGGGACAGCCCCAGCATTTT
TRBV27	TRBJ1-5	once	TRBD1	CASSTFGTGALNQPQHF	TGTGCCAGCAGTACGTTCGGGACAGGGGCCTTAAATCAGCCCCAGCATTTT
TRBV25-1	TRBJ1-2	-	-	CASSSGNPNYGYTF	TGTGCCAGCAGTTCCGGGAACCCCAACTATGGCTACACCTTC
TRBV5-6	TRBJ2-1	-	-	CASSGGLHNEQFF	TGTGCCAGCAGCGGCGGGCTTCACAATGAGCAGTTCTTC
TRBV6-1	TRBJ2-5	once	-	CASGRSGRYQETQYF	TGTGCCAGCGGGCGGAGCGGCCGGTACCAAGAGACCCAGTACTTC
TRBV21-1	TRBJ2-7	-	-	CASMRVGGSLIWVCEQYF	TGTGCCAGCATGAGGGTTGGCGGGAGTCTTATTTGGGTTTGCGAGCAGTACTTC
TRBV6-6	TRBJ1-2	once	-	CASRASGWSNYGYTF	TGTGCCAGCAGGGCCTCAGGGTGGAGTAACTATGGCTACACCTTC
TRBV27	TRBJ2-1	-	-	CASSLSSKDSPYNEQFF	TGTGCCAGCAGTTTATCGAGTAAGGACAGTCCTTACAATGAGCAGTTCTTC
TRBV5-6	TRBJ2-7	-	TRBD1	CASSFGTVAYEQYF	TGTGCCAGCAGCTTTGGGACAGTCGCCTACGAGCAGTACTTC
TRBV10-2	TRBJ2-7	-	-	CASSALTADEQYF	TGCGCCAGCAGTGCCCTGACAGCAGACGAGCAGTACTTC